The subject of this entry is one T cell receptor (beta chain). The specificity of this receptor is unknown. Nothing much larger sits one base from this clone, and base qualities are not available. Using the deep immunoSEQ assay, TCR CDR3 regions were amplified from genomic DNA by multiplex PCR. Genomic DNA extracted from each cell subset was distributed evenly over all wells of several immunoSEQ 96-well plates, and each plate served as one replicate. Each replicate PCR for sorted subsets received 150 to 250 ng genomic DNA, equal to about 30,000 T cell genomes. Purified libraries were quantified with a Qubit 3.0 fluorometer, sized on a Bioanalyzer 2100, and re-quantified with the KAPA Library Quantification kit. Each immunoSEQ 96-well plate was sequenced on its own single-read 150-cycle Illumina NextSeq 550 flow cell. In the paper's pipeline: Because only junctional sequences without quality scores were contained in the immunoSEQ output, filtering matching that applied to full-length reads could not be performed. Sequences were annotated with PyIR, a Python wrapper for IgBLAST v1.9, using IMGT germline references to assign V/J genes and CDR3. Reads were removed for weak V/J assignments (E-value above 1e-6), missing CDR3, stop codons, out-of-frame junctions, or ambiguous translated residues. V3J clonotypes were defined as sequences sharing the same inferred V gene, J gene, and CDR3 amino acid sequence. Percentage overlap between repertoires was calculated by dividing the number of shared unique clonotypes by the size of the smaller repertoire. Three approaches were used to assess repertoire richness: RTK rarefaction, the Chao1 estimator, and Recon v2.1 estimates of unobserved clonotypes. Generation probabilities were computed with OLGA for all TCRbeta clonotypes obtained by the gDNA method from a handful of donors. This immuneACCESS table, as held by TCRdb, lists in-frame sequences with V and J called but not all clones. Of the missing ones, under half trace to an unresolved V gene in checked studies; the others have no known cause. Clonal size and the V and J genes are those of that table, whereas D and trimming came from the DNA. Present in this sample are roughly 2,000,000 clones, roughly 95% of which were seen just once. The top ten clones comprise roughly 1% of the sample.

This entry is derived from a study of shared clonotypes between healthy human individuals (dated by TCRdb to 2020 to 2021). In terms of the full investigation: A few men and a couple of women, aged 18 to 49 years, made up the cohort. For each donor, three plates each were used for CD4 naive and CD4 memory, two plates were used for CD8 naive, and one plate was used for CD8 memory. Blood TCR repertoires of a handful of healthy adults were deeply sequenced to estimate repertoire size and the extent of clonotype sharing between individuals. To increase sequencing depth and limit assay-specific biases, different laboratories used diverse techniques to prepare libraries and sequence TCR repertoires. Leukapheresis yielded between about 0.94 and 8.9 billion PBMCs per donor.

CD8 naive samples consisted of CD45RO-negative cells that were positively selected for CCR7, yielding a CD45RA+CCR7+ population without TemRA cells. The donors were healthy, HIV-negative adults who had no recently reported acute infections or vaccinations. Only Caucasian adults living in Nashville, Tennessee, USA were represented among the donors. Blood was collected by leukapheresis, and PBMCs were isolated by Ficoll-Histopaque density gradient centrifugation and then cryopreserved in liquid nitrogen vapor phase. Analytical flow cytometry was used to check the purity and quantity of each magnetically sorted T cell population. Genomic DNA was isolated from each sorted fraction and quantified by UV absorbance on a Nanodrop 2000c. Broader findings and caveats from the paper: Based on pairwise subsampling, the degree of clonotype sharing among donors was expected to be affected by sequencing depth. When several donors were compared, the shared fraction of clonotypes was roughly 4.8% for naive CD4, around 3.6% for naive CD8, 2.3% for memory CD4, and around 0.4% for memory CD8. Compared with non-shared clonotypes, the clonotypes found in all four sorted-subset donors had higher generation probabilities. Sampling was restricted to blood, and TCR repertoires in tissue are likely to differ from TCR repertoires in blood. Naive subsets generally had larger estimated clonotype richness than memory subsets did. Even with the large sequencing depth, rarefaction of the sorted-subset datasets indicated that sequencing was incomplete. The genetic and exposure-history diversity represented was limited by the small number of donors.

As encoded in the germline V gene, CDR1 is SGHRS while CDR2 is YFSETQ. From its cysteine to its phenylalanine, the CDR3 spans 13 amino acids. The retained sequence is limited to the CDR3, 39 bases, with the frame set at the first base. The V and J ends are trimmed by 7 bases and 4 bases, leaving 14 bases between them. The chain couples TRBV5-1 to TRBJ1-1; a confident D gene designation cannot be given. The source is a man between 18 and 35 years old in good health. Sequencing was carried out using naive CD8+ T cells sorted from blood. Read against the paper, the sample's cell subset or site label means: CD45RA+CCR7+. For the CDR3, the sequence is CASSETPTTEAFF. The DNA reads TGCGCCAGCTCCGAGACACCAACCACTGAAGCTTTCTTT.